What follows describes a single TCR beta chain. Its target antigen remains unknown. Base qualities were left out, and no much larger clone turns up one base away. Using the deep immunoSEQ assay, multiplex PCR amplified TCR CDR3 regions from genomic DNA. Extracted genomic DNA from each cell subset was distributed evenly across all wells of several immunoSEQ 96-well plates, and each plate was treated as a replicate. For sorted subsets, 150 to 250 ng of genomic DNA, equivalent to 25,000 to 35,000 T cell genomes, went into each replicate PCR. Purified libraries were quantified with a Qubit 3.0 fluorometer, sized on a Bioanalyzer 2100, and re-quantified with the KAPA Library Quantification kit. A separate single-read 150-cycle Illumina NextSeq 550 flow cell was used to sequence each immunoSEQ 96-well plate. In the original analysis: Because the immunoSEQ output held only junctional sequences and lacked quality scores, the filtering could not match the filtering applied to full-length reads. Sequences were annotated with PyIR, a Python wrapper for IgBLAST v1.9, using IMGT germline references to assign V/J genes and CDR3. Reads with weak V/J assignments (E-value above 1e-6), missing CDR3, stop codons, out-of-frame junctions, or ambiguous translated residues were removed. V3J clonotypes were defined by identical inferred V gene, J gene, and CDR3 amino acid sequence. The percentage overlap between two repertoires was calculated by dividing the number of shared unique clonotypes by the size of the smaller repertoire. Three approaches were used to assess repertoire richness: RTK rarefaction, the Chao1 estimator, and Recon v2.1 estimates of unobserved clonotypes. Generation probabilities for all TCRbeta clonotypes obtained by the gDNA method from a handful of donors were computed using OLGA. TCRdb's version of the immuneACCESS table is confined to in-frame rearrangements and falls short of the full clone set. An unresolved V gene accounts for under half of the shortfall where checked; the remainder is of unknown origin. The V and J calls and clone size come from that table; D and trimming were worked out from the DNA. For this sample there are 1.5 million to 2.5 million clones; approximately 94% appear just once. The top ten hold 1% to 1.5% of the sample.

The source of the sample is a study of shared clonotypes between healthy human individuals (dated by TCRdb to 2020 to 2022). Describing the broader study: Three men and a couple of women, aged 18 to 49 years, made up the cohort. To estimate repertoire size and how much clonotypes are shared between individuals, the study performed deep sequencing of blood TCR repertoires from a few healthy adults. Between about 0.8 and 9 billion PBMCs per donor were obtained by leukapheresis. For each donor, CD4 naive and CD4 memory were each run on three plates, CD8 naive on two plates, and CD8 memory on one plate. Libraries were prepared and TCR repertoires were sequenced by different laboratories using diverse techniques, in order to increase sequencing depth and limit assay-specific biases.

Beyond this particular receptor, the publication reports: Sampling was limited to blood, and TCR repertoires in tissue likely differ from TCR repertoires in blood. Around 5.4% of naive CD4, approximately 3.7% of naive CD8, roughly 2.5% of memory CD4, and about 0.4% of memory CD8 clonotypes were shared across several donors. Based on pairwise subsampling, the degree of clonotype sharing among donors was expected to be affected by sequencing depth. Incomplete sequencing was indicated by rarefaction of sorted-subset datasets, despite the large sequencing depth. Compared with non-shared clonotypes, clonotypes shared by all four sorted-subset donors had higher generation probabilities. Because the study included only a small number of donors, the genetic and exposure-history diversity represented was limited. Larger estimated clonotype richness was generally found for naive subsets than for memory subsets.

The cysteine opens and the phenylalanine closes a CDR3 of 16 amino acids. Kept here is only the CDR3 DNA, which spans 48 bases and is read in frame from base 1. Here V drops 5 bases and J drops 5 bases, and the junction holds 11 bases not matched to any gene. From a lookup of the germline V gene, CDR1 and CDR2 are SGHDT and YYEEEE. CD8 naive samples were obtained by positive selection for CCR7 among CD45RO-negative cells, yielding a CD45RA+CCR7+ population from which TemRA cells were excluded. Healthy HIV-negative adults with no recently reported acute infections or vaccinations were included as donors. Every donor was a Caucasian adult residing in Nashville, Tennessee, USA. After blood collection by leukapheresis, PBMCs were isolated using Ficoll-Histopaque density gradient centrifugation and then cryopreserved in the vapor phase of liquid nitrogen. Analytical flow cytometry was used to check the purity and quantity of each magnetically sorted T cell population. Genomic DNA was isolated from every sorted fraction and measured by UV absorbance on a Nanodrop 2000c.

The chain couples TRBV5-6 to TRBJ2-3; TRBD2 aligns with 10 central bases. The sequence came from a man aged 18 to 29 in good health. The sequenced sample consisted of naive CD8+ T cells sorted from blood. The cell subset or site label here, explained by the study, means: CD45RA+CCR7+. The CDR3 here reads CASSIGSGRAGDTQYF. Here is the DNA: TGTGCCAGCAGTATCGGGAGCGGGAGGGCCGGAGATACGCAGTATTTT.